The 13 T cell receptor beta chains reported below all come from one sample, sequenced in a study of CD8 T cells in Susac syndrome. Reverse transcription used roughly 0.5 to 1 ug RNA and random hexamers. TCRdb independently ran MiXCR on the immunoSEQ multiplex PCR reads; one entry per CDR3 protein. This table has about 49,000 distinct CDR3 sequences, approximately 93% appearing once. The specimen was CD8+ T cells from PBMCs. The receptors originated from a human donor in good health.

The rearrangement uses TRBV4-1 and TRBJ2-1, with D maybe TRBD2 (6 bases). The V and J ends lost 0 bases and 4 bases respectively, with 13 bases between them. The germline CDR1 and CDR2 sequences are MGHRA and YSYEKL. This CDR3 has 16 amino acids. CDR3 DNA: TGCGCCAGCAGCCAAGATCCGGCTAGCGTATACAATGAGCAGTTCTTC. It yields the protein CASSQDPASVYNEQFF.

The CDR3 bases are TGCGCCAGCAGTGGCCCGGCAGGCCTTAACTATGGCTACACCTTC. Protein sequence: CASSGPAGLNYGYTF. The chain recombines TRBV10-2 with TRBJ1-2; unclear D gene. CDR1 WSHSY and CDR2 SAAADI come from the germline V gene. CDR3 length: 15 residues. V lost 4 bases to trimming and J lost 1 base, with 13 bases between them.

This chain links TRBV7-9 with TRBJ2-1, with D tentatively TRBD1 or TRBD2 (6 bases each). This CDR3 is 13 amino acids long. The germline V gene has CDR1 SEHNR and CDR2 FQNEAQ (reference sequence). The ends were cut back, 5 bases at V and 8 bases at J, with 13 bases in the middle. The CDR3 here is CASSQPGGDEQFF. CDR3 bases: TGTGCCAGCAGCCAACCCGGGGGCGATGAGCAGTTCTTC.

CDR3 nucleotide sequence: TGTGCCAGCAGCGTAGCTGACAATACGCAGTATTTT. It encodes CASSVADNTQYF. V usage is TRBV9 and J usage is TRBJ2-3; D gene uncertain. The germline V gene encodes CDR1 SGDLS and CDR2 YYNGEE. The V and J ends lost 0 bases and 7 bases respectively, with 6 bases between them. The CDR3 has 12 residues.

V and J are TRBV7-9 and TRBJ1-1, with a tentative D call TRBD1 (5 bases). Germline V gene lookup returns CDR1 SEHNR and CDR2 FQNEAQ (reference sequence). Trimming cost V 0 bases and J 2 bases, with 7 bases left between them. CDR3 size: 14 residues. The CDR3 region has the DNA TGTGCCAGCAGCTTAGCGTGGGGCAACACTGAAGCTTTCTTT. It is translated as CASSLAWGNTEAFF.

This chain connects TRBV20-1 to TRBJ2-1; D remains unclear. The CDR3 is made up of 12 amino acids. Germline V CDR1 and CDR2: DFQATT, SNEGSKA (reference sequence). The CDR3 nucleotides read TGCAGCGGCTCCGGCTCCTACAATGAGCAGTTCTTC. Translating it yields CSGSGSYNEQFF.

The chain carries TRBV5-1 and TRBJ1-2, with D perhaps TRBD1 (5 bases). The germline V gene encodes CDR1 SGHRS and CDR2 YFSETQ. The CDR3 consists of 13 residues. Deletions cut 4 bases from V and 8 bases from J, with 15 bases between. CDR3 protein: CASSRLGTDGYTF. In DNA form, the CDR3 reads TGCGCCAGCAGCCGCCTCGGGACCGACGGCTACACCTTC.

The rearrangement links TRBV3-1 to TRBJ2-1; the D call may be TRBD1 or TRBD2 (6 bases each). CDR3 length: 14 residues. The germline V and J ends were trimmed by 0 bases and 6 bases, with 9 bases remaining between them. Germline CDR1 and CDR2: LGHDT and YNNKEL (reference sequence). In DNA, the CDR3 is TGTGCCAGCAGCCAAGAAGGGGGGATCAATGAGCAGTTCTTC. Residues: CASSQEGGINEQFF.

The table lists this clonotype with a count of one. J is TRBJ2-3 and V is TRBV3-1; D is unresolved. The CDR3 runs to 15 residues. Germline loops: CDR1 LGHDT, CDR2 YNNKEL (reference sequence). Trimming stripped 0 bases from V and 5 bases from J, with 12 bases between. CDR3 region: CASSQEGLEIDTQYF. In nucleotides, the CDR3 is TGTGCCAGCAGCCAAGAAGGCCTAGAGATAGATACGCAGTATTTT.

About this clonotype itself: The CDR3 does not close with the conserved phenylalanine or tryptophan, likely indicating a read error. In DNA, the CDR3 is TGTGCCAGCAGTCGTGGCCCATACGAGCAGTACCTC. It encodes CASSRGPYEQYL. This rearrangement joins TRBV28 to TRBJ2-7; no clear D. CDR1 and CDR2 (germline): MDHEN, SYDVKM. V gave up 5 bases and J gave up 4 bases, with 9 bases separating them. This CDR3 has 12 residues.

In DNA form, the CDR3 reads TGTGCCAGTACCCCGGGACTAGCGGGACAAACACGTAGGAATGAGCAGTTCTTC. It is translated as CASTPGLAGQTRRNEQFF. The chain carries TRBV4-2 and TRBJ2-1; 13 bases are a match to TRBD2. The germline V gene encodes CDR1 LGHNA and CDR2 YNFKEQ. J was trimmed by 7 bases and V by 9 bases; bases with no gene match: 18. The CDR3 extends over 18 amino acids.

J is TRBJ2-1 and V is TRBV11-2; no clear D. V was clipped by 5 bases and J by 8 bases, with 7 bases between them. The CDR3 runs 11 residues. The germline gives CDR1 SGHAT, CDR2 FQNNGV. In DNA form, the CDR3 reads TGTGCCAGCAGCCTCCTAGATGAGCAGTTCTTC. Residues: CASSLLDEQFF.

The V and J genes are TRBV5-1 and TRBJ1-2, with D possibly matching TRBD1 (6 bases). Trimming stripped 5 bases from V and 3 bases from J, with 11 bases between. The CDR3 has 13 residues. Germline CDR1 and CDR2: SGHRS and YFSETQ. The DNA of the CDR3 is TGCGCCAGCAGACCGGACAGTGACTATGGCTACACCTTC. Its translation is CASRPDSDYGYTF.